This TCR beta chain was retrieved from a study of T cell repertoires in cytomegalovirus infection. On this clonotype: Its specificity is not known.

The CDR3 length is 11 residues. V was cut by 3 bases and J by 5 bases, with 5 bases left in between. Germline assignment: CDR1 MNHNS and CDR2 SASEGT. In TCRdb, the reads were re-called with MiXCR into one record per CDR3 protein. The sample contains about half a million distinct CDR3 sequences, about 44% of which appear only once. The gene calls are TRBV6-1 and TRBJ2-7; no clear D gene. This specimen was cultured PBMCs, taken from culture after CMV antigen stimulation. The clonotype originates from a human donor in good health (CMV status not recorded). Some clones in this sample may be carry-over from other donors' samples. CDR3 nucleotide sequence: TGTGCCAGCAGTGACTTAGACGAGCAGTACTTC. Encoded protein: CASSDLDEQYF.